The clone carrying this TCR beta chain was seen only a few times. Antigen specificity is unknown. The PCR employed 60 Vbeta primers together with 13 Jbeta primers. TCRdb's copy holds only in-frame clones and misses some; the assay was immunoSEQ multiplex PCR. Of some 98,000 clones listed, around 80% are singletons. The data are from a study of cytomegalovirus exposure and HLA in healthy donors. Germline V gene sequence: CDR1 SQVTM, CDR2 ANQGSEA. Trimming stripped 8 bases from V and 7 bases from J, with 12 bases between. The CDR3 covers 10 residues. Study observations and caveats: Later on, an analysis found that several of the most significant clusters appeared to be linked to common viral pathogens, which included parvovirus B19.

This clonotype was obtained from a man between 40 and 49 years old in good health and CMV-seronegative. What was sequenced was PBMCs. The rearrangement joins TRBV29-1 to TRBJ2-7; unclear D gene. CDR3 protein: CSSCTREQYF. As DNA, the CDR3 is TGCAGCTCATGTACGAGGGAGCAGTACTTC.